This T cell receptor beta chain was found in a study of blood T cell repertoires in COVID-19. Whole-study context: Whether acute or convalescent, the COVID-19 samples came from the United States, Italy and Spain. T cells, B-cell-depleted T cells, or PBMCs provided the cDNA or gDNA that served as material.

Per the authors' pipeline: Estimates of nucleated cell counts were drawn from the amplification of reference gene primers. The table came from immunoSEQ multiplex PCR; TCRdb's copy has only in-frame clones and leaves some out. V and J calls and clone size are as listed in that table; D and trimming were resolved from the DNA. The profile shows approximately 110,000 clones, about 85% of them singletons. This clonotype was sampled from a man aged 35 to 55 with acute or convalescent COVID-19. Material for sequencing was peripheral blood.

DNA of the CDR3: TGTGCCACCAGCAGAGATCCCCTACGGGAGGTAGCTGGAAACACCATATATTTT. Protein product: CATSRDPLREVAGNTIYF. The V and J genes are TRBV15 and TRBJ1-3; D gene unclear. Germline-derived CDR1 and CDR2 are LNHNV and YYDKDF (reference sequence). V dropped 0 bases and J dropped 2 bases, with 17 bases sitting between them. The CDR3 loop spans 18 amino acids.